This TCR beta chain derives from a study of T cells in Graves' hyperthyroidism and ophthalmopathy. Study summary: Peripheral blood specimens were obtained at initial diagnosis, prior to any treatment. Broader study findings: Model output signaled ophthalmopathy a median around 6.9 months ahead of onset. Blood also carried most thyroid clonotypes expanded above 0.001.

Amplification of TCR beta CDR3 regions was performed using RNA transcripts as template. First-round RT-PCR of the TCR CDR3 relied on the HTBI primer set. TCRdb processed the multiplex PCR reads anew with MiXCR; each CDR3 protein has one entry. The sample has a few hundred thousand distinct CDR3 sequences, 13% to 15% seen once. This clonotype was seen ten or more times. Its antigen is not identified. Germline assignment: CDR1 LGHDT and CDR2 YNNKEL (reference sequence). The CDR3 runs to 15 residues. With 5 bases clipped from V and 6 bases from J, the junction kept 9 bases outside the gene matches. Patients were excluded for uncontrolled infection, other autoimmune disease, pregnancy or lactation.

This rearrangement joins TRBV3-1 to TRBJ2-7, with 11 bases aligning to TRBD2. Source material: blood. The receptor was derived from a woman between 35 and 50 years old with Graves' hyperthyroidism that later progressed to Graves' ophthalmopathy. The CDR3 DNA follows: TGTGCCAGCAGCACCAGACTAGCGGGATTTACCGAGCAGTACTTC. This translates into CASSTRLAGFTEQYF.